Reported below is one T cell receptor beta chain. This clonotype is termed medium-sized (0.01 to 0.1%). Its cognate antigen has yet to be identified. No per-base quality is available; no much larger clone lies one base away. Cells that were CD4+CD25+CD127-/low were the ones isolated as Tregs. Tregs, naive and memory CD4+ T cells from tumor, blood and ipsilateral draining lymph nodes of about five breast cancer patients underwent full-length TCR alpha and beta sequencing. Ficoll density gradient centrifugation was used to isolate mononuclear cells from either lymph nodes or 45 to 50 ml of peripheral blood. Sorted cell populations were confirmed by FACS to exceed 90% purity. Full-length TCR variable regions were amplified by 5' RACE PCR with constant-region reverse primers, and semi-nested PCR with Nested Universal Primer A was subsequently performed. Using the ReliaPrep RNA Cell Miniprep System, total RNA was extracted, and the SMARTer RACE 5'/3' Kit was then used to reverse transcribe the RNA into 5'RACE-ready cDNA. Multiplex adaptors were used to barcode full-length TCR alpha and beta libraries, and the barcoded libraries were sequenced on an Illumina MiSeq. From the authors' description of their analysis: For each of nine subset-tissue groups, sequencing data from the five patients were pooled, and the groups were then compared using unsupervised clustering of TCR gene usage. The Morisita-Horn index was used to calculate repertoire similarity, with shared sequences weighted according to their contribution to each repertoire. TCRdb's own reprocessing of the public reads used fastp at Q25 and MiXCR and kept productive beta chains. When rows share a CDR3 protein, they turn into one entry using the most common DNA and genes. In this record, the V and J calls reflect TCRdb's handling and not the investigators' own analysis. The table for this sample lists more than 9,500 distinct CDR3 sequences; less than 30% of them were counted only once. About 3.4% of the sample is held by the ten biggest clonotypes.

This entry comes from a study (dated by TCRdb to the mid-2010s). The study in broad terms: The study examined whether tumor-infiltrating Tregs in breast cancer are drawn from blood Tregs or arise in situ by conversion from other CD4+ T cell subsets.

Broader findings and caveats from the paper: The greatest overlap of tumor-infiltrating Treg TCR alpha and beta sequences was observed with tumor naive CD4+ T cells, followed by blood naive CD4+ T cells. Tumor memory CD4+ T cell TCR gene usage was found to cluster with blood and lymph node memory CD4+ cells and with lymph node naive CD4+ cells. Validation in the larger cohort was restricted to a single TCR beta V-J rearrangement rather than whole repertoires.

The germline ends are 13 bases apart after V is trimmed by 3 bases and J by 2 bases. The CDR3 has 15 amino acids, counting the end cysteine and phenylalanine. Here the CDR3 DNA is all that survives: 45 bases in frame from base 1. The germline V gene supplies CDR1 MGHRA and CDR2 YSYEKL. The rearrangement joined TRBV4-1 to TRBJ1-1; too little of a D gene remains to name it. The sequencing sample was made of Tregs sorted from blood. The source of this sequence is a female donor with breast cancer. The DNA is as follows: TGCGCCAGCAGCCATGTCCAGGCGGGAAACACTGAAGCTTTCTTT. The encoded protein is CASSHVQAGNTEAFF.